This T cell receptor (beta chain) came from a study of shared clonotypes between healthy human individuals. Produced via immunoSEQ multiplex PCR; TCRdb's table is partial and in-frame only. The sample lists about 330,000 clones; approximately 74% were seen once. Germline CDR1 reads MDHEN; CDR2 reads SYDVKM. Trimming left V 2 bases short and J 0 bases short, with 11 bases between. There are 15 residues in the CDR3. The specimen sequenced was memory CD4+ T cells sorted from blood. Sample subset: CD45RA-negative fraction. This TCR was sampled from a man aged 30 to 39 in good health. The chain recombines TRBV28 with TRBJ2-7; D is uncertain. The DNA of the CDR3 is TGTGCCAGCAGTTTACATACGGGTGACTCCTACGAGCAGTACTTC. Amino acids: CASSLHTGDSYEQYF.